A selection of T cell receptor beta chains follows, all from one sample in a study of CXCR3-negative and CXCR3-positive naive CD8 T cells. TCRdb derives one entry per CDR3 protein from the 5' RACE reads, leaving out DNA. This repertoire comprises some 130,000 distinct CDR3 sequences; its ten largest clones make up approximately 0.29%. Sample: naive CXCR3- CD8+ T cells from blood. These receptors all come from a human donor in good health. Some clones in this sample may be carry-over from other donors' samples. Both conserved end residues are part of each CDR3. Fields, in order: J gene, V gene, CDR3 protein.

j_gene: TRBJ2-7; v_gene: TRBV7-9; CDR3aa: CASSSATGTALYEQYF
j_gene: TRBJ1-1; v_gene: TRBV12-3/TRBV12-4; CDR3aa: CASSSLNHANTEAFF
j_gene: TRBJ1-2; v_gene: TRBV29-1; CDR3aa: CSVEGQGNGYTF
j_gene: TRBJ1-5; v_gene: TRBV28; CDR3aa: CASRTTGQVQPQHF
j_gene: TRBJ2-6; v_gene: TRBV18; CDR3aa: CASSAPGGWANVLTF
j_gene: TRBJ2-5; v_gene: TRBV11-2; CDR3aa: CASSLDFSGGQETQYF
j_gene: TRBJ2-7; v_gene: TRBV29-1; CDR3aa: CSVAPTGEINEQYF
j_gene: TRBJ1-5; v_gene: TRBV2; CDR3aa: CASTLGTAWNSNQPQHF
j_gene: TRBJ2-7; v_gene: TRBV28; CDR3aa: CASRPRQGYYEQYF
j_gene: TRBJ2-5; v_gene: TRBV4-3; CDR3aa: CASSQDQSEEQETQYF
j_gene: TRBJ1-4; v_gene: TRBV13; CDR3aa: CASSLTKGIGEKLFF
j_gene: TRBJ2-1; v_gene: TRBV27; CDR3aa: CASSPSTMRQFF
j_gene: TRBJ2-7; v_gene: TRBV4-2; CDR3aa: CASSQARLDYEQYF
j_gene: TRBJ2-1; v_gene: TRBV9; CDR3aa: CASSVEGSLGEQFF
j_gene: TRBJ2-1; v_gene: TRBV10-1; CDR3aa: CASSDMEVGSYNEQFF
j_gene: TRBJ1-2; v_gene: TRBV7-6; CDR3aa: CASSLGQGADYGYTF
j_gene: TRBJ2-3; v_gene: TRBV27; CDR3aa: CASSRLEPDTQYF
j_gene: TRBJ2-3; v_gene: TRBV20-1; CDR3aa: CSARDRAAYSDTQYF
j_gene: TRBJ2-7; v_gene: TRBV11-1; CDR3aa: CASSPSTSGHLYEQYF
j_gene: TRBJ1-2; v_gene: TRBV7-9; CDR3aa: CASSSTGTGFGDYGYTF
j_gene: TRBJ2-2; v_gene: TRBV4-2; CDR3aa: CASSQDAGGELFF
j_gene: TRBJ2-7; v_gene: TRBV12-3/TRBV12-4; CDR3aa: CASSRDRVEQYF
j_gene: TRBJ2-4; v_gene: TRBV27; CDR3aa: CASSEYGVRYF
j_gene: TRBJ2-7; v_gene: TRBV12-3/TRBV12-4; CDR3aa: CASSIGQDQYF
j_gene: TRBJ2-2; v_gene: TRBV28; CDR3aa: CASSFRGVGTGELFF
j_gene: TRBJ2-2; v_gene: TRBV7-2; CDR3aa: CASSLAANTGELFF
j_gene: TRBJ2-3; v_gene: TRBV10-3; CDR3aa: CAIKAGTRTDTQYF
j_gene: TRBJ2-7; v_gene: TRBV3-1; CDR3aa: CASSQDEGGGYEQYF
j_gene: TRBJ2-2; v_gene: TRBV4-3; CDR3aa: CASSPDLAGVYTGELFF